This T cell receptor (beta chain) was found in a study of blood T cell repertoires in COVID-19. Looked up from germline, CDR1 is LNHDA and CDR2 is SQIVND (reference sequence). Trimming stripped 0 bases from V and 9 bases from J, with 9 bases between. The CDR3 spans 13 residues. Libraries were prepared by immunoSEQ multiplex PCR; TCRdb keeps only in-frame clonotypes and omits some of them. The sample holds roughly 170,000 clones, around 78% seen once. This sequence joins TRBV19 and TRBJ1-5; D not resolved. Sequencing was carried out using PBMCs or T cells enriched from blood (not recorded which). The sequence came from a woman in her forties or fifties who had recovered from COVID-19. In nucleotides, the CDR3 is TGTGCCAGTAGTATAGATGCGGGTCGGCCCCAGCATTTT. As protein: CASSIDAGRPQHF.